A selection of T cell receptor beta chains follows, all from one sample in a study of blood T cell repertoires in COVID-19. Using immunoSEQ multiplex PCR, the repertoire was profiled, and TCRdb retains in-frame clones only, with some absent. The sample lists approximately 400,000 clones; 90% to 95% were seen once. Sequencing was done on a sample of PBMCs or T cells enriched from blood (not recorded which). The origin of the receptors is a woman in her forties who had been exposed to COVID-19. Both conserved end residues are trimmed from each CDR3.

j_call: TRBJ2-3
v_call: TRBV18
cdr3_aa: ASSRQGDTQY

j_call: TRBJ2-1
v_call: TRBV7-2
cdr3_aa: ASSLAKTSGSPNEQF

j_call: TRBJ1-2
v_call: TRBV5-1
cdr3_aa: ASRPTGNPYGYT

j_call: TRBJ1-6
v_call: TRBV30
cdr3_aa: AWSPGGLTTSPLH

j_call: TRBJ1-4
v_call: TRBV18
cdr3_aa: ASSPLGGMNEKLF

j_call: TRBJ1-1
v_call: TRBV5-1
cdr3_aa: ASSLGDRQLAEAF

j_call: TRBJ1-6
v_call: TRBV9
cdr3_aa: ASSAAGTGGSSPLH

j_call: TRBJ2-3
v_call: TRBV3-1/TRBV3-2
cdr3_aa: ASSQGNLAGGPRDTQY

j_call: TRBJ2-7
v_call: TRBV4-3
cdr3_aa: ASSQGRGEDEQY

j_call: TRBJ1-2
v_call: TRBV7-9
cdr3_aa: ASSLGAGQGDYGYT

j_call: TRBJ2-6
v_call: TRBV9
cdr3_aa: ASSVVRTGANVLT

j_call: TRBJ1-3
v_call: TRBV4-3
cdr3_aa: ASSQDQGARAGNTIY

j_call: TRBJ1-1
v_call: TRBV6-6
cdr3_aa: ASSYRPLGDTEAF

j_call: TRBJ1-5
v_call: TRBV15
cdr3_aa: ATSRGRAGGSISQPQH

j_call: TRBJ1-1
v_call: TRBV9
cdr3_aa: ASSVVAGSWTEAF

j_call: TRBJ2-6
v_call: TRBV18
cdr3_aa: ASSPIRTGSTLGANVLT

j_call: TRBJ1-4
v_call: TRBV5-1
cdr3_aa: ASSLAGTGNEKLF

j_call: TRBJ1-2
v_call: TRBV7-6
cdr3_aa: ASSFDTLGGYT

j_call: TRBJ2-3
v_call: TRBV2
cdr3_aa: ASRDRDSTDTQY

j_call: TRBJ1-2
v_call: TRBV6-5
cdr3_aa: ASSPTANYGYT

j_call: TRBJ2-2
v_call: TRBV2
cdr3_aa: ASNPLAPRGDTGELF

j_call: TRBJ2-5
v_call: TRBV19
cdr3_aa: ASSAGTSGPGRTQY

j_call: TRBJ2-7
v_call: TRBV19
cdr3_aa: ASSIAAGSSYEQY

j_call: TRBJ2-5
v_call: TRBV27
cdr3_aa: ASSFGTGALETQY

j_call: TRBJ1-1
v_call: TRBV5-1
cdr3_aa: ASSWGVRQGLTSKNVNTEAF

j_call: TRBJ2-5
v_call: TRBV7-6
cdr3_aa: ASSLGGSQETQY

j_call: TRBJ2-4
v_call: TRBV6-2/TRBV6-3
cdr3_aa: ASGPGQGAAKNIQY

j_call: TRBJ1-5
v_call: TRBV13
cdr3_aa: ASSGGGDSNQPQH

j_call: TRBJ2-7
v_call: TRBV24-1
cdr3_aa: ATSNVGTGSNEQY

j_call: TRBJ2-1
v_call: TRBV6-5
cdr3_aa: ATTRGLAGINEQF